This paragraph reports one T cell receptor (beta chain). Its antigen remains unknown. The PCR had 60 Vbeta and 13 Jbeta primers. Profiling relied on immunoSEQ multiplex PCR, and the TCRdb table lists in-frame clones only, not all of them. The table includes 150,000 to 200,000 clones, roughly 80% detected once. The CDR3 has 12 amino acids. Per germline, CDR1 WSHSY and CDR2 SAAADI. Trimming cost V 7 bases and J 4 bases; bases outside gene matches: 2. This sample is part of a study of cytomegalovirus exposure and HLA in healthy donors. General study findings and limits: As was reported, the HLA-A and HLA-B alleles of most subjects were accurately predicted from TCR beta sequences. Three of the chains that were CMV-associated were confirmed in vitro to be specific for CMV antigens. Cytomegalovirus-associated status was assigned to around 160 TCR beta chains.

Sequencing was carried out using PBMCs. The V gene is TRBV10-2, the J gene TRBJ2-7, with 9 bases lining up with TRBD1. The TCR comes from a young woman in good health and CMV-seronegative. CDR3 residues: CASKQGAYEQYF. The CDR3 bases are TGCGCCAGCAAACAGGGGGCTTACGAGCAGTACTTC.